Listed here are 22 T cell receptor beta chains from one sample, sequenced in a study of T cells expressing NK-cell markers. TCRdb reprocessed the 5' RACE reads and reports one entry per CDR3 protein, with no DNA. This sample's table reports approximately 380,000 distinct CDR3 sequences. The sample taken for sequencing was blood T cells: a sorted CD56 or NKG2C T cell subset, CD4+ or CD8+ T cells, or bulk PBMC T cells (not recorded which). These receptors were collected from a man aged 18 to 69 in good health.

V and J are TRBV5-1 and TRBJ2-5. Germline V gene sequence: CDR1 SGHRS, CDR2 YFSETQ. This CDR3 has 14 residues. The chain's CDR3 is CASNLGGERETQYF. The entire variable domain, with the rest obtained from reference TRBV5-1 and TRBJ2-5, is as follows: KAGVTQTPRYLIKTRGQQVTLSCSPISGHRSVSWYQQTPGQGLQFLFEYFSETQRNKGNFPGRFSGRQFSNSRSEMNVSTLELGDSALYLCASNLGGERETQYFGPGTRLLVL.

The chain recombines TRBV25-1 with TRBJ1-6; TCRdb calls TRBD1, which cannot be checked without DNA. This CDR3 comprises 15 residues. Germline CDR1 MGHDK, CDR2 SYGVNS. CDR3 residues: CASSDQGWPNSPLHF. The full variable domain, with the rest looked up from reference TRBV25-1 and TRBJ1-6, is EADIYQTPRYLVIGTGKKITLECSQTMGHDKMYWYQQDPGMELHLIHYSYGVNSTEKGDLSSESTVSRIRTEHFPLTLESARPSHTSQYLCASSDQGWPNSPLHFGNGTRLTVT.

The chain couples TRBV11-2 to TRBJ2-1. CDR1 and CDR2 from the germline V gene are SGHAT and FQNNGV. The CDR3 contains 14 residues. The chain's CDR3 is CASSIQRTDNEQFF.

V is TRBV28 and J is TRBJ1-2. Germline loops: CDR1 MDHEN, CDR2 SYDVKM. The CDR3 has 16 residues. The CDR3 spells CASTPQLGGGGYGYTF.

The V and J genes are TRBV9 and TRBJ2-1; TCRdb proposes TRBD2, but this gene call is untestable without DNA. This CDR3 region has 17 residues. Germline values: CDR1 SGDLS, CDR2 YYNGEE. CDR3 sequence: CASSVLAGGFTYNEQFF.

V and J are TRBV6-5 and TRBJ1-2; TCRdb's assignment of TRBD1 cannot be checked, as there is no DNA. This CDR3 has 15 amino acids. Per germline, CDR1 MNHEY and CDR2 SVGAGI. CDR3 sequence: CASSQPPTGRYGYTF.

CDR3 in amino acids: CASSQALAGGQETQYF. The chain couples TRBV3-1 to TRBJ2-5; TCRdb selects TRBD1, and the lack of DNA leaves this call unchecked. The CDR3 totals 16 residues. Germline V gene data show CDR1 as LGHDT and CDR2 as YNNKEL (reference sequence).

The chain recombines TRBV20-1 with TRBJ2-2; TCRdb gives TRBD2 as the D gene, but with no DNA this cannot be confirmed. This CDR3 is built from 14 residues. Germline CDR1 DFQATT, CDR2 SNEGSKA (reference sequence). The CDR3 here is CSAYTSENTGELFF.

This chain's CDR3 is CASRPDRGNGSPLHF. The chain employs TRBV6-1 and TRBJ1-6; the TCRdb D gene call, TRBD1, has no DNA to confirm it. CDR1 and CDR2 from the germline V gene are MNHNS and SASEGT. The CDR3 is 15 amino acids.

V and J are TRBV21-1 and TRBJ2-3; lacking DNA, the TRBD2 call made by TCRdb goes unchecked. TRBV21-1 is flagged as a pseudogene. The CDR3 totals 16 residues. CDR3 sequence reads: CASGGKAAPSTDTQYF.

The chain has TRBV4-2 and TRBJ2-3; the TRBD2 assignment by TCRdb is unverifiable without DNA. The CDR3 is 20 amino acids. CDR1 and CDR2 (germline): LGHNA, YNFKEQ. The CDR3 here is CASSQGTSGNHPRSTDTQYF.

The genes are TRBV11-2 and TRBJ2-1; TCRdb proposes TRBD2, but this gene call is untestable without DNA. The CDR3 extends over 16 amino acids. Germline CDR1 and CDR2: SGHAT and FQNNGV. The CDR3 protein is CASSVNPGLAYNEQFF.

V and J are TRBV25-1 and TRBJ1-5; TCRdb outputs TRBD1, but without DNA this stays unchecked. Germline-derived CDR1 and CDR2 are MGHDK and SYGVNS. This CDR3 spans 13 amino acids. CDR3 in amino acids: CASSETGVQPQHF.

V gene TRBV11-2 combines with J gene TRBJ2-4. CDR3 length equals 13 residues. Germline CDR1 reads SGHAT; CDR2 reads FQNNGV. The CDR3 reads CASRGLAKNIQYF.

The chain combines TRBV10-3 with TRBJ1-6; as DNA is missing, the TRBD1 call by TCRdb cannot be tested. This CDR3 has 13 amino acids. Per germline, CDR1 ENHRY and CDR2 SYGVKD. The chain's CDR3 is CAISGDSFSPLHF.

The chain joins TRBV7-8 to TRBJ1-1. Germline values: CDR1 SGHVS, CDR2 FQNEAQ. This CDR3 comprises 11 residues. CDR3 sequence reads: CASSPVVGAFF.

V gene TRBV24-1 combines with J gene TRBJ2-3; TCRdb's D call of TRBD1 is untestable without DNA. CDR3 length equals 17 residues. In germline, CDR1 is KGHDR, CDR2 SFDVKD. The CDR3 spells CATSDLSRQGDSDTQYF.

The CDR3 sequence: CASSFKRGYPSYNEQFF. This chain uses TRBV7-6 with TRBJ2-1; no DNA is available, so the TRBD2 call from TCRdb remains unchecked. The germline V gene has CDR1 SGHVS and CDR2 FNYEAQ. CDR3 length equals 17 residues.

The chain employs TRBV20-1 and TRBJ2-1; as DNA is missing, the TRBD2 call by TCRdb cannot be tested. Germline assignment: CDR1 DFQATT and CDR2 SNEGSKA (reference sequence). The CDR3 is 18 amino acids. The CDR3 is CSARGGLAGSYSYNEQFF.

The chain recombines TRBV12-5 with TRBJ1-1. The CDR3 extends over 13 amino acids. CDR1 is LGHNT, CDR2 FRNRAP, per germline. Here the CDR3 reads CASGQRMNTEAFF.

The rearrangement uses TRBV4-2 and TRBJ2-1; TCRdb's D gene call, TRBD2, goes unchecked for lack of DNA. Germline CDR1 reads LGHNA; CDR2 reads YNFKEQ. The CDR3 contains 16 residues. CDR3 amino acids: CASSQTGTSGSNEQFF.

This chain uses TRBV3-1 with TRBJ1-2. The CDR3 consists of 15 residues. The germline gives CDR1 LGHDT, CDR2 YNNKEL (reference sequence). The CDR3 spells CASSQAYRGPYGYTF.